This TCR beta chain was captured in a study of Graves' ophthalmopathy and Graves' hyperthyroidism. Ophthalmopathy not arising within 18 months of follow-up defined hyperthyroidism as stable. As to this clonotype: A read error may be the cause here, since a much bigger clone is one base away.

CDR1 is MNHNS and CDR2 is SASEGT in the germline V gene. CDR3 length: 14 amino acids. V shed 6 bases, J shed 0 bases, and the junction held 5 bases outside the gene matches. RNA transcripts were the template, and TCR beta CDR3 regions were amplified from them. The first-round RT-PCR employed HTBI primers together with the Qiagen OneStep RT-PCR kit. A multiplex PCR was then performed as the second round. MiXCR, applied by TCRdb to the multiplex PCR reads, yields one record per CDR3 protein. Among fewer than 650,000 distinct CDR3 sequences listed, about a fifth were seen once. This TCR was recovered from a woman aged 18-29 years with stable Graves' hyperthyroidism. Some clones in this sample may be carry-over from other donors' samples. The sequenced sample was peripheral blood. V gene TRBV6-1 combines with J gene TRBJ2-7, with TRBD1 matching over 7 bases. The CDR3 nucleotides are TGTGCCAGCAGATTCCGGGACAGCTCCTACGAGCAGTACTTC. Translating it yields CASRFRDSSYEQYF.